A single sample gave rise to the 26 T cell receptor beta chains below, sequenced in a study of CD8 T cells in Susac syndrome. Random hexamers primed reverse transcription of about 0.45 to 1 ug RNA. TCRdb itself ran the immunoSEQ multiplex PCR reads through MiXCR, one entry per CDR3 protein. The sample carries roughly 130,000 distinct CDR3 sequences, 85% to 95% recorded once. What was sequenced was CD8+ T cells from PBMCs. The source is a human donor with Susac syndrome.

CDR3 nucleotide sequence: TGCGCCAGCAGCTTGATGGGACAGCCCCAAGAGACCCAGTACTTC. This encodes CASSLMGQPQETQYF. The V gene is TRBV5-1, the J gene TRBJ2-5, with TRBD1 matching 7 bases. Germline V gene lookup returns CDR1 SGHRS and CDR2 YFSETQ. The V and J ends lost 1 base and 1 base, in that order; junction bases with no gene match: 4. The CDR3 loop spans 15 amino acids.

V usage is TRBV27 and J usage is TRBJ1-2, with 8 nucleotides matching TRBD1. The V and J ends lost 8 bases and 8 bases, in that order; junction bases with no gene match: 10. Per germline, CDR1 MNHEY and CDR2 SMNVEV (reference sequence). The CDR3 contains 13 residues. As DNA, the CDR3 is TGTGCCAGCGGAATGACAGGGGTCCAAGGCTACACCTTC. This encodes CASGMTGVQGYTF.

This chain joins TRBV3-1 and TRBJ2-5; possibly TRBD1 or TRBD2 for D (5 bases each). V was trimmed by 0 bases and J by 3 bases, leaving 17 bases between them. This CDR3 has 17 residues. CDR1 is LGHDT and CDR2 is YNNKEL in the germline V gene (reference sequence). CDR3 amino acids: CASSQDRRDPREETQYF. CDR3 DNA sequence: TGTGCCAGCAGCCAAGACCGAAGGGACCCCCGAGAAGAGACCCAGTACTTC.

The rearrangement uses TRBV6-5 and TRBJ2-7; 7 nucleotides agree with TRBD1. Germline V CDR1 and CDR2: MNHEY, SVGAGI. Trimming cost V 4 bases and J 3 bases; bases outside gene matches: 6. CDR3 length: 14 residues. CDR3 DNA sequence: TGTGCCAGCAGTTCACGAAGGGACAGCTACGAGCAGTACTTC. Translating gives CASSSRRDSYEQYF.

The gene calls are TRBV20-1 and TRBJ2-4; D remains unclear. CDR3 size: 15 residues. In germline, CDR1 is DFQATT, CDR2 SNEGSKA (reference sequence). Trimming stripped 6 bases from V and 0 bases from J, with 15 bases between. CDR3 nucleotides: TGCAGTGCGTTACCAACTAAGCTAGCCAAAAACATTCAGTACTTC. The encoded protein is CSALPTKLAKNIQYF.

The V and J genes are TRBV6-5 and TRBJ2-3, with D tentatively TRBD2 (6 bases). The CDR3 is 14 amino acids. CDR1 is MNHEY and CDR2 is SVGAGI in the germline V gene. Trimming pared 5 bases from V and 2 bases from J, leaving 11 bases between. The CDR3 sequence: CASSGTGITDTQYF. CDR3 DNA: TGTGCCAGCAGTGGGACTGGCATCACAGATACGCAGTATTTT.

The V call is TRBV3-1, the J call TRBJ1-5; D call uncertain. Germline V gene sequence: CDR1 LGHDT, CDR2 YNNKEL (reference sequence). CDR3 length: 15 residues. The germline V and J ends were trimmed by 3 bases and 0 bases, with 9 bases remaining between them. CDR3 sequence reads: CASSQGSNSNQPQHF. The DNA of the CDR3 is TGTGCCAGCAGCCAGGGCAGCAATAGCAATCAGCCCCAGCATTTT.

The chain has TRBV5-5 and TRBJ2-1; unclear D gene. CDR3 size: 13 residues. Germline CDR1 reads SGHKS; CDR2 reads YYEKEE (reference sequence). V dropped 1 base and J dropped 4 bases, with 6 bases sitting between them. This CDR3 reads CASSLSWYNEQFF. Here the CDR3 DNA reads TGTGCCAGCAGCTTGTCCTGGTACAATGAGCAGTTCTTC. Supplemented by reference TRBV5-5 and TRBJ2-1, the full variable domain reads DAGVTQSPTHLIKTRGQQVTLRCSPISGHKSVSWYQQVLGQGPQFIFQYYEKEERGRGNFPDRFSARQFPNYSSELNVNALLLGDSALYLCASSLSWYNEQFFGPGTRLTVL.

V gene TRBV14 combines with J gene TRBJ2-7, with D uncertain. The ends were cut back, 0 bases at V and 2 bases at J, with 14 bases in the middle. The germline gives CDR1 SGHDN, CDR2 FVKESK. This CDR3 region has 16 residues. CDR3: CASSQDPDIIPYEQYF. The CDR3 nucleotides are TGTGCCAGCAGCCAAGACCCAGACATCATACCCTACGAGCAGTACTTC.

The chain joins TRBV5-6 to TRBJ2-5; D is ambiguous. Germline CDR1 reads SGHDT; CDR2 reads YYEEEE. The CDR3 runs to 13 residues. V lost 2 bases and J lost 9, with 14 bases in between. The CDR3 region has the DNA TGTGCCAGCAGCTTCGGCGGCGGTATGTCCCAGTACTTC. It translates to CASSFGGGMSQYF.

The V and J genes are TRBV28 and TRBJ2-7; D is unclear. The CDR3 sequence is 13 residues long. Germline V gene data show CDR1 as MDHEN and CDR2 as SYDVKM. V shed 7 bases and J shed 4 bases, with 14 bases lying between them. The CDR3 sequence: CASMGRPRYEQYF. Here the CDR3 DNA reads TGTGCCAGCATGGGCCGGCCGCGGTACGAGCAGTACTTC.

Only one count was recorded for this clonotype. This chain joins TRBV3-1 and TRBJ2-7; 9 nucleotides line up with TRBD1. The CDR3 sequence is 14 residues long. V was clipped by 2 bases and J by 3 bases; unmatched bases: 2. The germline V gene has CDR1 LGHDT and CDR2 YNNKEL (reference sequence). CDR3 protein: CASSQRGQGYEQYF. The CDR3 DNA reads as TGTGCCAGCAGCCAAAGGGGACAGGGCTACGAGCAGTACTTC.

The rearrangement uses TRBV6-2 or TRBV6-3 and TRBJ1-1; possibly TRBD1 for D (5 bases). V was trimmed by 7 bases and J by 5 bases, leaving 17 bases between them. Germline V gene sequence: CDR1 MNHEY, CDR2 SVGEGT. The CDR3 is 14 amino acids. As DNA, the CDR3 is TGTGCCAGCACCGCAGGGTCCCCGGGAACTGAAGCTTTCTTT. This sequence encodes CASTAGSPGTEAFF.

The CDR3 DNA reads as TGTGCCAGCAGTGAGGGTTGGGACAGGTCCTACGAGCAGTACTTC. This gives the protein CASSEGWDRSYEQYF. The chain recombines TRBV2 with TRBJ2-7; 8 bases map to TRBD1. Germline V CDR1 and CDR2: SNHLY, FYNNEI. The junction had 5 bases not matched to a gene; V was cut back by 3 bases and J by 1 base. This CDR3 is built from 15 residues.

The chain uses TRBV29-1 and TRBJ1-1; 8 nucleotides agree with TRBD1. Germline CDR1 SQVTM, CDR2 ANQGSEA. The CDR3 consists of 12 residues. With V trimmed by 6 bases and J by 6 bases, 6 bases remained unmatched. CDR3 coding DNA: TGCAGCGTGCACTGGACAGGGCCTGAAGCTTTCTTT. This sequence encodes CSVHWTGPEAFF.

This CDR3 is CASSAGGQSNEQFF. DNA for the CDR3: TGTGCCAGCAGTGCAGGCGGTCAGAGCAATGAGCAGTTCTTC. The gene calls are TRBV9 and TRBJ2-1, with unresolved D. CDR3 length equals 14 residues. Trimming stripped 5 bases from V and 6 bases from J, with 15 bases between. The V gene's germline CDR1 is SGDLS and CDR2 YYNGEE.

This chain links TRBV12-3 or TRBV12-4 with TRBJ2-3; 8 bases match TRBD2. There are 15 residues in the CDR3. The ends lost 5 bases at V and 1 base at J; junction bases unmatched: 5. The CDR3 reads CASSLGGGGTDTQYF. In DNA, the CDR3 is TGTGCCAGCAGTCTCGGGGGGGGCGGCACAGATACGCAGTATTTT.

The chain couples TRBV7-9 to TRBJ2-7, with D possibly being TRBD1 (8 bases). The V end lost 5 bases, the J end lost 4 bases, and 21 bases lay between the germline ends. The CDR3 contains 16 residues. The germline gives CDR1 SEHNR, CDR2 FQNEAQ (reference sequence). DNA of the CDR3: TGTGCCAGCAGCCCAAGGACAGGGAGGGAGACTTACGAGCAGTACTTC. Residues: CASSPRTGRETYEQYF. The complete variable domain, with remaining parts taken from reference TRBV7-9 and TRBJ2-7, reads DTGVSQNPRHKITKRGQNVTFRCDPISEHNRLYWYRQTLGQGPEFLTYFQNEAQLEKSRLLSDRFSAERPKGSFSTLEIQRTEQGDSAMYLCASSPRTGRETYEQYFGPGTRLTVT.

This sequence joins TRBV9 and TRBJ1-1; 10 bases match TRBD1. Germline trimming cut 5 bases from V and 1 base from J; bases unmatched to any gene: 2. The CDR3 covers 14 residues. The V gene's germline CDR1 is SGDLS and CDR2 YYNGEE. CDR3: CASSGTGANTEAFF. The CDR3 DNA reads TGTGCCAGCAGTGGGACAGGGGCGAACACTGAAGCTTTCTTT.

The CDR3 DNA reads as TGCGCCAGCAGCCAGACCAGGGATACGCAGTATTTT. This sequence encodes CASSQTRDTQYF. The chain employs TRBV4-1 and TRBJ2-3, with D hard to call. The CDR3 is 12 amino acids. CDR1 and CDR2 from the germline V gene are MGHRA and YSYEKL. V was cut by 3 bases and J by 6 bases, with 7 bases left in between.

This chain joins TRBV5-6 and TRBJ2-2; D is unclear. Trimming cost V 0 bases and J 2 bases, with 8 bases left between them. This CDR3 is 15 amino acids long. Germline V gene data show CDR1 as SGHDT and CDR2 as YYEEEE. The CDR3 protein is CASSLARSNTGELFF. As DNA, the CDR3 is TGTGCCAGCAGCTTGGCTAGGAGTAACACCGGGGAGCTGTTTTTT.

This chain links TRBV2 with TRBJ2-7; D possibly uses TRBD1 or TRBD2 (5 bases each). The V end lost 3 bases, the J end lost 2 bases, and 11 bases lay between the germline ends. Germline V gene sequence: CDR1 SNHLY, CDR2 FYNNEI. The CDR3 is 14 residues long. DNA for the CDR3: TGTGCCAGCAGTGAGTGGCAGGGACCCTACGAGCAGTACTTC. It codes for CASSEWQGPYEQYF.

The V call is TRBV4-1, the J call TRBJ1-4; D call uncertain. Trimming shortened V by 1 base and J by 3 bases, and 3 bases separated the two germline ends. Germline-derived CDR1 and CDR2 are MGHRA and YSYEKL. There are 13 residues in the CDR3. The CDR3 region has the DNA TGCGCCAGCAGCCAAGTTCCTAATGAAAAACTGTTTTTT. Translation: CASSQVPNEKLFF.

The chain employs TRBV6-2 or TRBV6-3 and TRBJ1-2; 7 bases align to TRBD1. V was pared by 0 bases and J by 6 bases, with 7 bases of the junction left unmatched. The CDR3 loop spans 15 amino acids. Germline CDR1 MNHEY, CDR2 SVGEGT. The CDR3, as DNA: TGTGCCAGCAGTTACTCCTACAGGGGTTTGGATGGCTACACCTTC. Residues: CASSYSYRGLDGYTF.

The chain employs TRBV2 and TRBJ1-4; maybe TRBD1 (6 bases). This CDR3 has 12 amino acids. Germline CDR1 is SNHLY and CDR2 is FYNNEI. The V gene lost 9 bases and the J gene lost 6 bases, with 11 bases spanning the gap. The chain's CDR3 is CASQGSDEKLFF. The CDR3, as DNA: TGTGCCAGTCAGGGGTCAGATGAAAAACTGTTTTTT.

The rearrangement joins TRBV7-9 to TRBJ1-1; no reliable D call. Germline V CDR1 and CDR2: SEHNR, FQNEAQ (reference sequence). This CDR3 contains 13 residues. V lost 0 bases and J 6 bases, leaving 8 bases between the germline ends. CDR3 region: CASSLAEIPEAFF. In nucleotides, the CDR3 is TGTGCCAGCAGCTTAGCGGAGATCCCTGAAGCTTTCTTT.